This TCR beta chain stems from a study of regulatory T cells in long-lasting Graves disease (dated by TCRdb to the early 2020s). A note on the overall study: Persistent Graves' disease was defined as antithyroid drug treatment for over 5 years with persistently positive TSH receptor autoantibodies. Persistent Graves' disease patients in the clinical cohort had taken antithyroid drugs for approximately 10 years on average. This study used TCR sequencing and RNA sequencing of peripheral blood to compare persistent Graves' disease patients against newly diagnosed Graves' disease patients. The study was registered as a clinical trial and conducted in China. A total of roughly 35 samples were covered by TCR sequencing, comprising 13 persistent and approximately 20 newly diagnosed Graves' disease patients. Points the paper makes about the study in general: A larger number of public clonotypes was shared among persistent patients (more than 2,500) than among newly diagnosed patients (around 870). Preferential use of TRBV28, TRBJ1-2 and TRBJ2-5 was observed in persistent disease, whereas TRBV20-1 and TRBJ2-1 were favored in newly diagnosed disease. Sequencing and analysis were restricted to the TCR beta chain. As a limitation, the authors acknowledged that the small sample size may reduce accuracy. Compared with newly diagnosed patients, patients with persistent Graves' disease had lower TCR Shannon entropy and fewer highly expanded clones, which suggests clonal expansion. Peripheral blood alone was examined, since thyroid tissue, which constituted the primary lesion, could not be accessed.

The library was built by means of multiplex PCR. The sequencing machine was an Illumina HiSeq 4000. CDR3 regions were amplified by Arm-PCR with iRepertoire HTBI primers to construct TCR beta libraries. PCR products were gel purified before sequencing. In the paper's pipeline: A total of 62 TRBV and more than twelve TRBJ segments were identified across samples and were used for gene usage analysis of CDR3 amino acid clonotypes. COPE and FqMerger were used to merge the filtered high-quality paired reads into contigs. BLAST was used to align contigs to IMGT TRBV, TRBD and TRBJ reference genes, and CDR3 was defined according to IMGT. Clonotypes above 0.1% frequency were classified as highly expanded clones. Repertoire diversity was measured by Shannon entropy, and V-J evenness by the Gini coefficient. A clonotype was considered public if more than one individual shared it. TCRdb cleaned the public reads at Q25 with fastp, built clones with MiXCR and kept in-frame beta chains. When rows share a CDR3 protein, they turn into one entry using the most common DNA and genes. The V and J calls reflect TCRdb's pipeline rather than the authors' work. The sample yields 420,000 or so distinct CDR3 sequences; about a quarter were counted once. The ten largest clones capture 26% of the sample.

CDR1 and CDR2, per the germline V gene, are MNHEY and SVGAGI. The trim is 0 bases for V and 6 bases for J, with a gap of 3 bases between the germline ends. Including the terminal cysteine and phenylalanine, the CDR3 comprises 11 residues. Of all the DNA, just the CDR3 is kept, 33 bases in frame from base 1. The label giving this sample's time point can be read as: persistent/refractory GD, antithyroid drugs over 5 years with positive TRAb. For both TCR sequencing and RNA sequencing, RNA was extracted from PBMCs using TRIzol. The diagnosis of Graves' disease was made according to American Thyroid Association guidelines. Patients for the study were recruited at an endocrinology department in Xi'an, China. Each patient gave roughly 10 milliliters of peripheral blood, collected in an EDTA anticoagulant tube. Ficoll Paque Plus density gradient separation was used to isolate PBMCs, and no further T cell sorting was done. An Agilent 2100 Bioanalyzer and agarose gel were used to check RNA quality, while a NanoDrop 2000 measured RNA concentration.

This clonotype has only a few counts. Its antigen is currently not known. Qualities for individual bases were not recorded, and no much larger clone is one base off. The chain is made from TRBV6-5 and TRBJ2-7, with no confidently assigned D gene. Sequencing was performed on peripheral blood mononuclear cells (PBMCs), taken when the disease was refractory, from a patient treated with antithyroid drugs. The clonotype was recovered from a female donor with Graves disease. Read as DNA, the sequence is TGTGCCAGCAGTTACTCCACCGAGCAGTACTTC. This is translated as CASSYSTEQYF.